This paragraph reports one T cell receptor beta chain. Profiling relied on immunoSEQ multiplex PCR, and the TCRdb table lists in-frame clones only, not all of them. The table has around 70,000 clones, roughly 92% seen once. This record comes from a study of T cell changes during pregnancy in multiple sclerosis. The CDR3 has 19 residues. Germline values: CDR1 SNHLY, CDR2 FYNNEI. Trimming cost V 4 bases and J 0 bases, with 24 bases left between them. The input for sequencing was peripheral blood, taken in the second trimester of pregnancy. This chain uses TRBV2 with TRBJ1-1; D is perhaps TRBD1 (6 bases). The source is a female donor in good health, enrolled as a control in a pregnancy study. This CDR3 reads CASSGGPRQAVHLNTEAFF. The CDR3 bases are TGTGCCAGCAGTGGGGGCCCCAGACAGGCCGTTCATTTGAACACTGAAGCTTTCTTT.